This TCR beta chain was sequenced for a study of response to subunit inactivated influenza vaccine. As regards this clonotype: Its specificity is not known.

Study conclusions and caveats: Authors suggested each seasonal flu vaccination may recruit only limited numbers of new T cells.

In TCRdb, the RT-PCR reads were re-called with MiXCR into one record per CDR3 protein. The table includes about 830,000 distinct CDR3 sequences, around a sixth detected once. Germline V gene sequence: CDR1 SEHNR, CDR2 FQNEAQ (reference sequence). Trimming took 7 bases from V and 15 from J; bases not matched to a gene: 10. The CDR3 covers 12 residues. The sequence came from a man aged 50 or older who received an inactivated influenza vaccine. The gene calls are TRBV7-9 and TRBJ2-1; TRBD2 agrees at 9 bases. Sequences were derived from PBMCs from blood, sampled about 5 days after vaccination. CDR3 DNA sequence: TGTGCCAGCAACGACATAGCGGGAGAACCGTTCTTC. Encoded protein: CASNDIAGEPFF.